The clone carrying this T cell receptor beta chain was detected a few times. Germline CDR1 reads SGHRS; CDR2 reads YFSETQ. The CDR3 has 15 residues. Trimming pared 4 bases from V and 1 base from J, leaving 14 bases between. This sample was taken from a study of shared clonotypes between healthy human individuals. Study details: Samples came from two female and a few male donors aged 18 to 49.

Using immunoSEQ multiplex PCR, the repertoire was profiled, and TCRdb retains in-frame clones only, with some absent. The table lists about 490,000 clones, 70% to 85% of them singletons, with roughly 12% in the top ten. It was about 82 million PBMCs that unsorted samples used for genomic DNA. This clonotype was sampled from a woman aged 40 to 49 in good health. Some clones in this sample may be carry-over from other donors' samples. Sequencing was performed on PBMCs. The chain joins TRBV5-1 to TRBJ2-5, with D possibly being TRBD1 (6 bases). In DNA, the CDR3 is TGCGCCAGCAGCGAGCCAGGGGCGGGCCAAGAGACCCAGTACTTC. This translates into CASSEPGAGQETQYF. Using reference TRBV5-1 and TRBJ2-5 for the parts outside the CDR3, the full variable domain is KAGVTQTPRYLIKTRGQQVTLSCSPISGHRSVSWYQQTPGQGLQFLFEYFSETQRNKGNFPGRFSGRQFSNSRSEMNVSTLELGDSALYLCASSEPGAGQETQYFGPGTRLLVL.